Given below is one TCR beta chain in context. Its antigen is currently unknown. Individuals having autoimmune disease history or systemic immunosuppression were not enrolled. The CDR3 extends over 17 amino acids. The trim removed 1 base at V and 3 bases at J, leaving 11 bases unmatched. Germline values: CDR1 GTSNPN, CDR2 SVGIG (reference sequence). The data derive from a study of OX40 agonist ivuxolimab in advanced cancers. At the level of the study: Among those enrolled, mean age was about 63 years (range about 20 to 79) and about 79% were male.

Libraries were prepared by immunoSEQ multiplex PCR; TCRdb keeps only in-frame clonotypes and omits some of them. Of approximately 52,000 clones in the sample, less than 85% were seen once. Study-wide points: In general, CD8+ T cells held more expanded clones than CD4+ did, on average.

The sequenced sample was CD4+ or CD8+ T cells sorted from blood, obtained in a trial of the OX40 agonist ivuxolimab. This TCR was sampled from an adult with an advanced solid tumor such as melanoma, head and neck, liver or kidney cancer. The genes are TRBV30 and TRBJ1-3; 8 bases align to TRBD1. In DNA, the CDR3 is TGTGCCTGGAGTGGACCGGACAGGGTTGATGGTGGAAACACCATATATTTT. This gives the protein CAWSGPDRVDGGNTIYF.